These 25 T cell receptor beta chains originate from one sample sequenced in a study of tumor-infiltrating lymphocytes in primary liver carcinoma. The template, approximately 500 ng total RNA, yielded TCR beta cDNA made with a constant-region primer. Amplification in three nested multiplex PCR rounds with slightly modified ARM-PCR gave rise to TCR beta libraries. In the first two PCR rounds, TRBV1-TRBV30 forward primers were paired with a C-beta reverse primer, and each round lasted about 9 cycles. In TCRdb, the multiplex PCR reads were re-called with MiXCR into one record per CDR3 protein. The sample carries 310,000 or so distinct CDR3 sequences, around three fifths recorded once. Out of unsorted whole blood came the blood RNA, and germline DNA was extracted as well. Input material: peripheral blood. The receptors here all came from a man aged 35-49 years with primary liver carcinoma and hepatitis B virus infection.

V and J are TRBV6-1 and TRBJ2-3; D ambiguous. The V gene lost 1 base and the J gene lost 6 bases, with 5 bases spanning the gap. Germline V gene data show CDR1 as MNHNS and CDR2 as SASEGT. The CDR3 extends over 12 amino acids. The CDR3 spells CASSEGWDTQYF. As DNA, the CDR3 is TGTGCCAGCAGTGAAGGTTGGGATACGCAGTATTTT.

About this clonotype: This may be a read error: a much more frequent sequence differs by one nucleotide. The V and J genes are TRBV6-1 and TRBJ1-2, with a weak D call TRBD1 (5 bases). The V gene's germline CDR1 is MNHNS and CDR2 SASEGT. The V end was cut by 6 bases, the J end by 4 bases, with 12 bases between. The length of the CDR3 is 13 residues. The CDR3: CASRPTVSYGYTF. The CDR3, as DNA: TGTGCCAGCAGACCGACAGTGTCCTATGGCTACACCTTC.

Of note for this clonotype: An end of the junction does not agree with germline; a read error may underlie this. CDR3 nucleotides: TGTGCCAGCAGCGTGATGAGGGGCACTAGCACAGATACGCTGTATTTT. Translating gives CASSVMRGTSTDTLYF. The V and J genes are TRBV6-1 and TRBJ2-3; a possible D gene is TRBD2 (6 bases). CDR3 length: 16 residues. Germline CDR1 and CDR2: MNHNS and SASEGT.

Notes on this clonotype: A read error may account for a junction end that differs from germline. This chain uses TRBV4-1 with TRBJ2-1; 9 positions agree with TRBD1. The CDR3 is 16 amino acids. The germline CDR1 and CDR2 sequences are MGHRA and YSYEKL. This CDR3 is CASSQPQGAKGNGQFF. In DNA form, the CDR3 reads TGCGCGAGCAGCCAGCCACAGGGGGCTAAGGGCAATGGGCAGTTCTTC.

To note about this clonotype: A much larger clone lies a single base off, so this may be a read error. The chain is built from TRBV5-1 and TRBJ2-3; 8 bases match TRBD2. The germline V gene has CDR1 SGHRS and CDR2 YFSETQ. The CDR3 length is 16 residues. J was trimmed by 5 bases and V by 0 bases; bases with no gene match: 8. CDR3 bases: TGCGCCAGCAGCTTGGGAGCGGGGGATTCGGGAGATACGCAGTATTTT. Translated, it gives CASSLGAGDSGDTQYF. Based on the CDR3 plus reference TRBV5-1 and TRBJ2-3, the full variable domain is KAGVTQTPRYLIKTRGQQVTLSCSPISGHRSVSWYQQTPGQGLQFLFEYFSETQRNKGNFPGRFSGRQFSNSRSEMNVSTLELGDSALYLCASSLGAGDSGDTQYFGPGTRLTVL.

This clonotype was found once. The chain combines TRBV11-2 with TRBJ2-1; TRBD2 matches at 7 bases. Germline lookup yields CDR1 SGHAT and CDR2 FQNNGV. The CDR3 extends over 17 amino acids. Trimming removed 2 bases from V and 10 bases from J; junction bases left unmatched: 17. In nucleotides, the CDR3 is TGTGCCAGCAGCTTAAACTCTCCGGGACTATCGCTATTGGAGCAGTTCTTC. It yields the protein CASSLNSPGLSLLEQFF. Variable domain in full (rest from reference TRBV11-2 and TRBJ2-1): EAGVAQSPRYKIIEKRQSVAFWCNPISGHATLYWYQQILGQGPKLLIQFQNNGVVDDSQLPKDRFSAERLKGVDSTLKIQPAKLEDSAVYLCASSLNSPGLSLLEQFFGPGTRLTVL.

The chain carries TRBV19 and TRBJ2-6, with TRBD2 matching 7 bases. CDR1 and CDR2 (germline): LNHDA, SQIVND (reference sequence). V lost 6 bases to trimming and J lost 0 bases; unmatched junction nucleotides: 5. The CDR3 is 16 amino acids. CDR3 amino acids: CASSRTGGSGANVLTF. The CDR3 DNA sequence: TGTGCCAGTAGCCGGACGGGGGGCTCTGGGGCCAACGTCCTGACTTTC.

A note on this clonotype: A much larger clonotype is one base distant, so this may be a read error. It is likely a read error, because the conserved phenylalanine at the end of the CDR3 is missing. The chain combines TRBV4-2 with TRBJ1-6; 8 bases agree with TRBD1. Germline V gene lookup returns CDR1 LGHNA and CDR2 YNFKEQ. Trimming took 0 bases from V and 10 from J; bases not matched to a gene: 5. The CDR3 is made up of 15 amino acids. The CDR3 DNA reads as TGTGCCAGCAGCCAAGAAGGGACAGGTCAATCACCCCTCCACTCT. It translates to CASSQEGTGQSPLHS.

Points on this clonotype: Relative to the germline gene, one junction end is altered; a read error may explain this. The chain recombines TRBV5-1 with TRBJ2-3, with TRBD2 as a possible D gene (5 bases). Germline V gives CDR1 SGHRS, CDR2 YFSETQ. The CDR3 is made up of 15 amino acids. CDR3 amino acids: CVSRPPGLTTDTQYF. The CDR3 nucleotides read TGCGTCAGCAGACCCCCGGGATTAACAACAGATACGCAGTATTTT.

The gene calls are TRBV12-3 or TRBV12-4 and TRBJ2-5; the D is unclear. This CDR3 comprises 16 residues. Deletions cut 2 bases from V and 5 bases from J, with 18 bases between. For the CDR3, the DNA is TGTGCCAGCAGTTTATCTAACGGGTCCGGCCAGGAGACCCAGTACTTC. It is translated as CASSLSNGSGQETQYF.

Notes on this clonotype: A much larger clone is a single base away; this may be a read error. The V and J genes are TRBV4-3 and TRBJ2-1; TRBD2 aligns across 10 bases. The CDR3 length is 16 residues. Germline V CDR1 and CDR2: LGHNA, YSLEER. This chain's CDR3 is CASRQEAGGPLDEQFF. In DNA, the CDR3 is TGCGCCAGCAGGCAAGAAGCGGGAGGGCCGCTTGATGAGCAGTTCTTC.

This chain uses TRBV29-1 with TRBJ2-7; 7 bases align to TRBD1. Trimming cost V 4 bases and J 2 bases; bases outside gene matches: 17. Germline loops: CDR1 SQVTM, CDR2 ANQGSEA. The CDR3 has 17 residues. The DNA for the CDR3 is TGCAGCGTTGTTTCGACCCGCGACAGGGCCTCCCCCTACGAGCAGTACTTC. Translated: CSVVSTRDRASPYEQYF.

As regards this clonotype: A much larger clone sits a single nucleotide away, making a read error possible. This chain joins TRBV6-1 and TRBJ1-2; 7 bases are shared with TRBD1. Looked up from germline, CDR1 is MNHNS and CDR2 is SASEGT. CDR3 size: 16 residues. CDR3 sequence: CACSGLAWTGNYGYTF. In DNA form, the CDR3 reads TGTGCCTGCAGTGGATTGGCCTGGACAGGAAACTATGGCTACACCTTC.

This clonotype turned up a few times. This may be a read error, as it is one base from a much larger clone. The chain joins TRBV6-5 to TRBJ2-7; TRBD2 might be the D (5 bases). The CDR3 has 14 amino acids. The germline gives CDR1 MNHEY, CDR2 SVGAGI. V lost 2 bases and J 5 bases, leaving 13 bases between the germline ends. The CDR3 DNA is TGTGCCAGCAGTTACCAACTGGAGGCCCACGAGCAGTACTTC. Translating gives CASSYQLEAHEQYF.

About this clonotype: This clone may be a read error of a much larger clone one base away. The V and J genes are TRBV6-1 and TRBJ2-5; tentatively, D is TRBD2 (5 bases). Germline CDR1 reads MNHNS; CDR2 reads SASEGT. The CDR3 is 12 residues long. Trimming left V 7 bases short and J 7 bases short, with 13 bases between. The CDR3 loop reads CASTLRTRTQYF. In DNA form, the CDR3 reads TGTGCCAGCACCTTGAGGACTCGGACCCAGTACTTC.

The chain carries TRBV6-5 and TRBJ1-2; 8 bases agree with TRBD1. V lost 4 bases to trimming and J lost 4 bases; unmatched junction nucleotides: 8. The germline V gene has CDR1 MNHEY and CDR2 SVGAGI. The CDR3 loop spans 15 amino acids. Written as DNA, the CDR3 is TGTGCCAGCAGTTTCAGTCTACAGGGGGGCTATGGCTACACCTTC. Translating gives CASSFSLQGGYGYTF.

The V gene is TRBV11-2, the J gene TRBJ2-5, with TRBD1 as a possible D gene (5 bases). Trimming pared 6 bases from V and 8 bases from J, leaving 25 bases between. From germline, CDR1 is SGHAT and CDR2 FQNNGV. This CDR3 is 16 amino acids long. CDR3 DNA sequence: TGTGCCAGCAGTACACCAAACCAGGGTCTACGGCAAACCCAGTACTTC. It is translated as CASSTPNQGLRQTQYF.

In this sample, this clonotype turned up many times. The chain carries TRBV6-6 and TRBJ2-1, with unresolved D. The CDR3 spans 12 residues. Germline V gene data show CDR1 as MNHNY and CDR2 as SVGAGI (reference sequence). V was trimmed by 0 bases and J by 3 bases, leaving 0 bases between them. Here the CDR3 DNA reads TGTGCCAGCAGTTACTCCTACAATGAGCAGTTCTTC. Encoded protein: CASSYSYNEQFF.

With respect to this clonotype: A much larger clone lies one base from this, so it may be a read error. The chain carries TRBV10-3 and TRBJ2-3; D call uncertain. CDR1 and CDR2 from the germline V gene are ENHRY and SYGVKD. V lost 8 bases and J lost 4, with 10 bases in between. This CDR3 has 12 residues. For the CDR3, the DNA is TGTGCCATCGAAGCAACGTCAGATACGCAGTATTTT. Encoded protein: CAIEATSDTQYF.

Details on this clonotype: A much larger clone is a single base away; this may be a read error. The rearrangement uses TRBV6-1 and TRBJ1-2, with D possibly being TRBD1 (6 bases). Germline V gene lookup returns CDR1 MNHNS and CDR2 SASEGT. The CDR3 is 14 amino acids. This chain's CDR3 is CARSELGGPYGYTF. CDR3 DNA sequence: TGTGCCAGAAGTGAACTAGGGGGACCCTATGGCTACACCTTC.

Only a few counts were recorded for this clonotype. CDR3 loop: CASSLGVGGLALDEQYF. Written as DNA, the CDR3 is TGTGCCAGCAGCTTAGGGGTTGGGGGACTAGCGCTTGACGAGCAGTACTTC. The gene calls are TRBV11-2 and TRBJ2-7; 10 bases line up with TRBD2. The germline V gene has CDR1 SGHAT and CDR2 FQNNGV. J lost 5 bases, V lost 1 base, and 11 bases had no gene match. This CDR3 has 17 residues.

The chain links TRBV28 to TRBJ1-4, with a tentative D call TRBD1 (6 bases). The CDR3 spans 16 residues. V was cut by 4 bases and J by 8 bases, with 20 bases left in between. From germline, CDR1 is MDHEN and CDR2 SYDVKM. The CDR3 region is CASSSRAGQGSEKLFF. DNA of the CDR3: TGTGCCAGCAGTTCGCGAGCGGGACAAGGATCGGAAAAACTGTTTTTT.

About this clonotype: This could be a read error, since a much larger clone is one nucleotide away. The conserved closing phenylalanine or tryptophan is absent in this CDR3, likely reflecting a read error. The J gene is TRBJ1-6, the V gene TRBV6-1; D possibly corresponds to TRBD1 (6 bases). V lost 6 bases and J 6 bases, leaving 18 bases between the germline ends. The CDR3 runs 16 residues. CDR1 is MNHNS and CDR2 is SASEGT in the germline V gene. The CDR3 loop reads CASRDFGGGGNSPLHI. In DNA, the CDR3 is TGTGCCAGCAGGGATTTTGGAGGAGGGGGTAATTCACCCCTCCACATT.

The table lists this clonotype with many counts. The chain couples TRBV4-2 to TRBJ2-4, with a possible D match to TRBD2 (6 bases). Germline loops: CDR1 LGHNA, CDR2 YNFKEQ. V gave up 0 bases and J gave up 9 bases, with 15 bases separating them. This CDR3 has 15 amino acids. DNA for the CDR3: TGTGCCAGCAGCCAAGATAGGACTACCGGGGCCATTCAGTACTTC. Translated: CASSQDRTTGAIQYF.

A note on this clonotype: Since a much larger clone is just one base distant, this may be a read error. V and J are TRBV12-3 or TRBV12-4 and TRBJ2-7, with 13 bases identical to TRBD2. There are 19 residues in the CDR3. After removal of 4 bases from V and 7 bases from J, the junction contained 19 bases not matched to a gene. CDR3 in amino acids: CASSSRTSGSPLLSGEQYF. For the CDR3, the DNA is TGTGCCAGCAGTTCGAGGACTAGCGGGAGTCCCCTCCTCTCGGGGGAGCAGTACTTC.